These T cell receptor beta chains were read from a single sample in a study of CD8+ T cells in alopecia areata. Assay used: immunoSEQ multiplex PCR; TCRdb lists only in-frame clones, some missing. The sample comprises roughly 280,000 clones, 45% to 70% of which are singletons, and around 0.92% rests with the top ten. Sequenced material: CD4+ T cells sorted from blood, taken around week 52, from a patient treated with tofacitinib. The receptors derive from a human donor with alopecia areata. Both conserved end residues are part of each CDR3. The order of the fields is V gene, D gene, J gene, clone size, CDR3 protein, CDR3 DNA. A D gene is named only where the DNA matches it firmly. Rows give clone size only sometimes, using once, few, many, or a class for an expanded clone.

>TRBV29-1|.|TRBJ2-7|.
CSVGLAAYEQYF
TGCAGCGTTGGGCTAGCTGCCTACGAGCAGTACTTC
>TRBV5-6|.|TRBJ2-7|.
CASSLMPGYEQYF
TGTGCCAGCAGCTTGATGCCTGGATACGAGCAGTACTTC
>TRBV11-2|.|TRBJ2-2|.
CASSPSLQGTGELFF
TGCGCCAGCAGCCCGAGCCTTCAGGGAACCGGGGAGCTGTTTTTT
>TRBV29-1|.|TRBJ1-6|.
CSVGQAYNSPLHF
TGCAGCGTTGGACAGGCGTATAATTCACCCCTCCACTTT
>TRBV5-1|TRBD2|TRBJ2-5|.
CASTGLAGIQETQYF
TGCGCCAGCACCGGACTAGCGGGGATCCAAGAGACCCAGTACTTC
>TRBV6-5|.|TRBJ2-2|.
CASRRHSGELFF
TGTGCCAGCAGACGACACTCCGGGGAGCTGTTTTTT
>TRBV6-1|.|TRBJ1-5|.
CASSELSGQPQHF
TGTGCCAGCAGTGAATTGAGTGGGCAGCCCCAGCATTTT
>TRBV20-1|.|TRBJ2-1|.
CSVKTNKQFF
TGCAGTGTCAAGACAAACAAGCAGTTCTTC
>TRBV7-9|TRBD1|TRBJ1-2|once
CASSRTGGASGYTF
TGTGCCAGCAGCCGGACAGGGGGCGCATCGGGCTACACCTTC
>TRBV10-3|TRBD1|TRBJ1-1|few
CAISRQGDTEAFF
TGTGCCATCAGTCGACAGGGGGACACTGAAGCTTTCTTT
>TRBV4-1|.|TRBJ2-7|once
CASSLIVAAAYEQYF
TGCGCCAGCAGCCTCATAGTGGCGGCCGCATACGAGCAGTACTTC
>TRBV29-1|TRBD2|TRBJ2-7|.
CSGGGAYEQYF
TGCAGCGGGGGAGGGGCCTACGAGCAGTACTTC
>TRBV21-1|.|TRBJ2-7|.
CASSLGQGETYEQYF
TGTGCCAGCAGCTTAGGACAGGGAGAGACCTACGAGCAGTACTTC
>TRBV5-4|.|TRBJ2-6|.
CASSYTGSGANVLTF
TGTGCCAGCAGCTATACAGGTTCTGGGGCCAACGTCCTGACTTTC
>TRBV29-1|.|TRBJ1-1|.
CSVEVRQNTEAFF
TGCAGCGTTGAAGTTCGTCAGAACACTGAAGCTTTCTTT
>TRBV2|TRBD1|TRBJ2-5|.
CASHRGIQETQYF
TGTGCCAGCCACAGGGGAATACAAGAGACCCAGTACTTC
>TRBV4-1|TRBD2|TRBJ2-3|.
CASSQEPAGVADTQYF
TGCGCCAGCAGCCAAGAACCAGCGGGGGTCGCAGATACGCAGTATTTT
>TRBV7-9|TRBD1|TRBJ2-3|.
CASSLVGGDTDTQYF
TGTGCCAGCAGCTTAGTAGGGGGCGACACAGATACGCAGTATTTT
>TRBV29-1|.|TRBJ1-1|few
CSVEEQVNTEAFF
TGCAGCGTTGAAGAACAGGTCAACACTGAAGCTTTCTTT
>TRBV9|.|TRBJ2-3|.
CASSVGLSTDTQYF
TGTGCCAGCAGCGTGGGGCTGAGCACAGATACGCAGTATTTT
>TRBV20-1|.|TRBJ1-4|.
CSAETELKLFF
TGCAGTGCTGAGACGGAGTTAAAACTGTTTTTT
>TRBV7-8|.|TRBJ2-4|.
CASSLVQNIQYF
TGTGCCAGCAGCTTGGTGCAAAACATTCAGTACTTC
>TRBV6-5|.|TRBJ2-5|.
CASSLPGGRETQYF
TGTGCCAGCAGTCTACCCGGCGGGCGAGAGACCCAGTACTTC
>TRBV15|.|TRBJ2-1|.
CATSSGVEQFF
TGTGCCACCAGCAGCGGTGTAGAGCAGTTCTTC
>TRBV11-2|TRBD2|TRBJ2-1|few
CASSSSTSGGYNEQFF
TGTGCCAGCAGCTCTTCCACTAGCGGGGGCTACAATGAGCAGTTCTTC
>TRBV9|.|TRBJ1-5|.
CASSLSGAEHQPQHF
TGTGCCAGCAGCCTCTCAGGGGCGGAACATCAGCCCCAGCATTTT
>TRBV19|TRBD2|TRBJ2-1|.
CASSIVTSGHNEQFF
TGTGCCAGTAGTATTGTGACTAGCGGACACAATGAGCAGTTCTTC
>TRBV7-2|.|TRBJ2-1|.
CASSPRGGPNNEQFF
TGTGCCAGCAGCCCGAGGGGGGGACCAAACAATGAGCAGTTCTTC
>TRBV30|.|TRBJ1-4|few
CAWSVKPGQSEKLFF
TGTGCCTGGAGTGTAAAACCAGGGCAGAGTGAAAAACTGTTTTTT
>TRBV13|.|TRBJ1-6|few
CASSHKKSREYNSPLHF
TGTGCCAGCAGCCACAAGAAGTCCAGGGAGTATAATTCACCCCTCCACTTT
>TRBV29-1|TRBD1|TRBJ1-1|.
CSVTNRGLAEAFF
TGCAGCGTTACAAACAGGGGGCTCGCTGAAGCTTTCTTT
>TRBV11-2|TRBD1|TRBJ2-7|.
CASSLDRGEQYF
TGTGCCAGCAGCTTGGACAGGGGCGAGCAGTACTTC
>TRBV9|.|TRBJ2-2|.
CASSAGGPDTGELFF
TGTGCCAGCAGCGCCGGGGGCCCGGACACCGGGGAGCTGTTTTTT
>TRBV6-6|.|TRBJ1-2|.
CASSPLGPMGGYTF
TGTGCCAGCAGTCCCCTGGGCCCTATGGGTGGCTACACCTTC
>TRBV7-6|.|TRBJ2-7|.
CASSGRQHYEQYF
TGTGCCAGCAGCGGGCGACAGCACTACGAGCAGTACTTC
>TRBV30|TRBD1|TRBJ1-5|few
CAWSDRGQIFRGNQPQHF
TGTGCCTGGAGTGATCGGGGACAGATATTTAGGGGCAATCAGCCCCAGCATTTT
>TRBV5-1|TRBD1|TRBJ2-2|.
CASSYGQGGTGELFF
TGCGCCAGCAGCTACGGACAGGGTGGCACCGGGGAGCTGTTTTTT
>TRBV9|.|TRBJ2-7|.
CASSPRAHSSYEQYF
TGTGCCAGCAGCCCCCGGGCCCACAGCTCCTACGAGCAGTACTTC
>TRBV6-6|.|TRBJ2-3|.
CASSRGQGGRTDTQYF
TGTGCCAGCAGCCGGGGACAGGGCGGGAGGACAGATACGCAGTATTTT
>TRBV18|TRBD1|TRBJ1-4|.
CASSRTGDEKLFF
TGTGCCAGCTCAAGGACAGGGGATGAAAAACTGTTTTTT
>TRBV5-1|TRBD2|TRBJ2-2|.
CASSLLAGRTGELFF
TGCGCCAGCAGCCTGCTAGCGGGGCGGACCGGGGAGCTGTTTTTT
>TRBV29-1|.|TRBJ1-4|.
CSVEDRTGNEKLFF
TGCAGCGTTGAAGATCGTACAGGGAATGAAAAACTGTTTTTT
>TRBV9|.|TRBJ2-1|.
CASSPTGKLGRDEQFF
TGTGCCAGCAGCCCTACCGGGAAATTGGGCCGGGATGAGCAGTTCTTC
>TRBV27|.|TRBJ2-5|.
CASSFGGPPPQYF
TGTGCCAGCAGTTTTGGAGGGCCGCCGCCCCAGTACTTC
>TRBV20-1|.|TRBJ2-3|.
CSAVRDTQYF
TGCAGTGCTGTCCGAGATACGCAGTATTTT
>TRBV29-1|.|TRBJ2-1|few
CSAAALYNEQFF
TGCAGCGCAGCGGCCCTTTACAATGAGCAGTTCTTC
>TRBV4-1|.|TRBJ1-2|.
CASSRPWNRDLGYGYTF
TGCGCCAGCAGCCGCCCTTGGAACAGGGACTTGGGCTATGGCTACACCTTC
>TRBV5-1|TRBD1|TRBJ1-2|.
CASSSGQQPPTYTF
TGCGCCAGCAGCTCGGGACAGCAGCCTCCCACCTACACCTTC
>TRBV27|TRBD1|TRBJ1-6|.
CASSFDRAPNSPLHF
TGTGCCAGCAGTTTCGACAGGGCGCCTAATTCACCCCTCCACTTT
>TRBV5-1|.|TRBJ1-5|.
CASSPYAGRGNQPQHF
TGCGCCAGCAGCCCCTATGCGGGTCGCGGCAATCAGCCCCAGCATTTT
>TRBV7-9|.|TRBJ2-7|once
CASSLASQGYYEQYF
TGTGCCAGCAGCTTAGCTTCACAGGGTTACTACGAGCAGTACTTC
>TRBV6-5|.|TRBJ2-7|.
CASRRAIGGYEQYF
TGTGCCAGCAGGCGGGCGATTGGTGGGTACGAGCAGTACTTC
>TRBV30|.|TRBJ1-3|.
CAWSDWAFGDTIYF
TGTGCCTGGAGTGACTGGGCCTTCGGGGACACCATATATTTT
>TRBV5-1|.|TRBJ2-6|.
CASNRDPNGANVLTF
TGCGCCAGCAACCGCGACCCCAACGGGGCCAACGTCCTGACTTTC
>TRBV6-5|.|TRBJ1-1|.
CASRRQVLDTEAFF
TGTGCCAGCAGAAGACAGGTCCTTGACACTGAAGCTTTCTTT